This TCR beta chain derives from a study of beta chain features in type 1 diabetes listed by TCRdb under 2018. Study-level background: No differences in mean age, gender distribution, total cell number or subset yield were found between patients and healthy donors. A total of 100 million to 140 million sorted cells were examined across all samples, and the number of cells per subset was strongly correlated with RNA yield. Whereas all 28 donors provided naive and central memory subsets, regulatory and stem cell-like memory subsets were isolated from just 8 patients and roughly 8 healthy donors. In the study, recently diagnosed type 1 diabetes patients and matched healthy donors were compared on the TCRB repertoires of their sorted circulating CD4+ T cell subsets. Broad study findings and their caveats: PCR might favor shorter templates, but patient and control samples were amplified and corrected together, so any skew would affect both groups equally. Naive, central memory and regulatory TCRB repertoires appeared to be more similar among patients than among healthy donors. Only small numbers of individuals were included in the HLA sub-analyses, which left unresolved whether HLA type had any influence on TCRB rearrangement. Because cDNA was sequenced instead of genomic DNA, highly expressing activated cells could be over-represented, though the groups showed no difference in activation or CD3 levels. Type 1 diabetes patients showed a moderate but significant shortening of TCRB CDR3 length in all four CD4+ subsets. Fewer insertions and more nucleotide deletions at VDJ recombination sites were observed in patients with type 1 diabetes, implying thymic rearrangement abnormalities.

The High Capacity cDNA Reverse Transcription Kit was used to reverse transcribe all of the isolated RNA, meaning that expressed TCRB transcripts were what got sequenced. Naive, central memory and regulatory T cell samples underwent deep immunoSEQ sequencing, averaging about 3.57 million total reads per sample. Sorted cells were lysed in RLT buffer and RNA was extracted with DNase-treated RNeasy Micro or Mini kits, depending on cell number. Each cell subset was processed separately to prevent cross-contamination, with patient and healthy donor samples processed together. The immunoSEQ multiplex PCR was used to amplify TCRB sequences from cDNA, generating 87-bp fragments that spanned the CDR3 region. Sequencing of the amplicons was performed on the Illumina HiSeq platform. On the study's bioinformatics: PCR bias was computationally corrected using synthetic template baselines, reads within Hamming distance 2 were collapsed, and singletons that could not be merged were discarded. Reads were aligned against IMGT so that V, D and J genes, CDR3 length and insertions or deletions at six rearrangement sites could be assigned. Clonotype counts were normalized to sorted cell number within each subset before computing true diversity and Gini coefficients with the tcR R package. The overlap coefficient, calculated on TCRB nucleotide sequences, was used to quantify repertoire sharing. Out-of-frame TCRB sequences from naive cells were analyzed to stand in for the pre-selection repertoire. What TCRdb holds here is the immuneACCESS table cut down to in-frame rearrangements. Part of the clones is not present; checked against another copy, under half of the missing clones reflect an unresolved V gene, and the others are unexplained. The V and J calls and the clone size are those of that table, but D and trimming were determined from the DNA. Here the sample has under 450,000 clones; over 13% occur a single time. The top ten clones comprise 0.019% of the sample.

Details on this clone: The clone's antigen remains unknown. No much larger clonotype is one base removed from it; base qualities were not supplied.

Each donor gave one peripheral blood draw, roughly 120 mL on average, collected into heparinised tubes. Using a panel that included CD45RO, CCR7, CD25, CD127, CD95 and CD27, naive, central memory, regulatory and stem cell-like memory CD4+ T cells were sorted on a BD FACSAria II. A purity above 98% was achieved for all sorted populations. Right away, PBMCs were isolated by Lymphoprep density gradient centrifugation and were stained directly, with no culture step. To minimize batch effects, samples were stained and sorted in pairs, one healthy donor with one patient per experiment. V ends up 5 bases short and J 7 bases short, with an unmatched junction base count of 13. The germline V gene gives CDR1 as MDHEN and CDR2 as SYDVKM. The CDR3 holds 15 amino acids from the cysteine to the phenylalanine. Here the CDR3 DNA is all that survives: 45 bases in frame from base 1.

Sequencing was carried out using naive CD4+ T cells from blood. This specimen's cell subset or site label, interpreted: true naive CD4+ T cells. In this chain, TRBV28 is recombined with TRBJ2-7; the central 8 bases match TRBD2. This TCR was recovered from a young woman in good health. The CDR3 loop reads CASSSGSRPIGEQYF. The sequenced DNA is TGTGCCAGCAGTAGCGGGAGCCGGCCCATAGGTGAGCAGTACTTC. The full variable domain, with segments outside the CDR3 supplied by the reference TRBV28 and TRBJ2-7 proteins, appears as DVKVTQSSRYLVKRTGEKVFLECVQDMDHENMFWYRQDPGLGLRLIYFSYDVKMKEKGDIPEGYSVSREKKERFSLILESASTNQTSMYLCASSSGSRPIGEQYFGPGTRLTVT.